Included here is one T cell receptor beta chain sequence, with context. A few counts support this clonotype. The antigen it recognizes is unknown. Qualities for individual bases were not recorded, and no much larger clone is one base off. From a lookup of the germline V gene, CDR1 and CDR2 are MNHEY and SVGEGT. The CDR3 covers 15 residues, taking in both the cysteine and the phenylalanine. Only CDR3 DNA remains: 45 bases, in frame from the first base. Trimming removed 7 bases from V and 6 bases from J; the gene matches leave 7 bases unexplained. The entry originates in a study of response to subunit inactivated influenza vaccine listed by TCRdb under 2018. General notes on the study: Deep quantitative T cell receptor repertoire profiling was used in the study to track responses to a trivalent subunit inactivated influenza vaccine. Overall study outcomes, separate from this receptor: According to the authors, only a limited number of new T cells may be recruited by each seasonal influenza vaccination.

Library prep was done by RT-PCR. Instrument on record: Illumina HiSeq 2500. TCRdb passed the public sequencing reads through fastp at Q25 and MiXCR, retaining productive beta sequences. A single entry per CDR3 protein holds the most common genes and DNA from its merged rows. This sample lists hundreds of thousands of distinct CDR3 sequences; roughly 18% were detected once. The biggest ten clones account for under 13% of the sample. The chain links TRBV6-2 or TRBV6-3 with TRBJ2-2; 11 bases in the middle match TRBD2. This sequence was found in a man between 50 and 59 years old who received an inactivated influenza vaccine. Donor details come from another sample of the same person, matched by shared clones. The sample in question was PBMCs from blood, obtained 5 to 6 days after vaccination. The CDR3 region reads CASNPTSGEAGELFF. Here is the DNA: TGTGCCAGCAACCCGACTAGCGGGGAAGCCGGGGAGCTGTTTTTT.